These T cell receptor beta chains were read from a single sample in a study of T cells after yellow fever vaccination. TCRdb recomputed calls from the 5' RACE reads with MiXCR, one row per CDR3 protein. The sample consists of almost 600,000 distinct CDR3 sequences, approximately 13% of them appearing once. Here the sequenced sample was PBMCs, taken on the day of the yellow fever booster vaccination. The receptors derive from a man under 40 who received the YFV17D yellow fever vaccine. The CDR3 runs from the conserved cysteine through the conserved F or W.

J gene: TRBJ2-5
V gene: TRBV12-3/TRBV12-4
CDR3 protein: CASRYRGETQYF

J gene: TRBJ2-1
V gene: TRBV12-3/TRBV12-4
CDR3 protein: CASSLGTSGPLF

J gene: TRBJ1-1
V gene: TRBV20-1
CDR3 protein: CSAPRQRGTEAFF

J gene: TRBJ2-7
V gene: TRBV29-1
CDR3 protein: CSVEDRTYEQYF

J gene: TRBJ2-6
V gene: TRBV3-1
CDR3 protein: CASSHLSDDSGANVLTF

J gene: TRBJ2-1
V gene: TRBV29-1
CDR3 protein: CSLNSGGNYNEQFF

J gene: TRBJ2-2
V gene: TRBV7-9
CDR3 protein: CASKASSGGELFF

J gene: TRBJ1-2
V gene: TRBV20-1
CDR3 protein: CSAHTGANYGYTF

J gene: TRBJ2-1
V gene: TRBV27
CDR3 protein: CASSFGTSGSFSNEQFF

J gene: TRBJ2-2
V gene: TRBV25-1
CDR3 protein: CASSALAGVTGELFF

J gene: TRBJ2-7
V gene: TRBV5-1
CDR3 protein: CASSLGPRKLYEQYF

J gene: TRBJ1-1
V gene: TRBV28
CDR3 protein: CASRSGGYGNTEAFF

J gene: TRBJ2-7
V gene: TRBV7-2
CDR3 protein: CASRRGLAGSEQYF

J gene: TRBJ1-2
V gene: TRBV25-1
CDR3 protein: CASSNTGSRGYTF

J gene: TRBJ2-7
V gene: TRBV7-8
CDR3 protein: CASRDASSYEQYF

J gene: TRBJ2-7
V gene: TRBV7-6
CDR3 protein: CASSLSGTIGTYEQYF

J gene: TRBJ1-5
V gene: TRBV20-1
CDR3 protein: CSAADASDQPQHF

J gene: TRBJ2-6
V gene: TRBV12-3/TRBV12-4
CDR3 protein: CASSNYSVGANVLTF

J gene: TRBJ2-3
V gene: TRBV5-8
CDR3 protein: CASSLRGSGRTTDTQYF

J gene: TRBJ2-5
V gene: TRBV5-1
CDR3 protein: CASSSGLAGGPDRETQYF

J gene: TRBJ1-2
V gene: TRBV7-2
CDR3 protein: CASSPSTQTGSYGYTF

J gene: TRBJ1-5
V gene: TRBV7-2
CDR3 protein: CASSLQSGAYSNQPQHF

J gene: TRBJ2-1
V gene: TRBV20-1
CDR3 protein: CSASGGGSYNEQFF

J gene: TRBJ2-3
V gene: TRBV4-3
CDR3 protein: CASSQDMGQPSTDTQYF

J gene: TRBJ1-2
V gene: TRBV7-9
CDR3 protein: CASSLGDSYTF

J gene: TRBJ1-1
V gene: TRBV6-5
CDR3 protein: CASSYKAYTEAFF

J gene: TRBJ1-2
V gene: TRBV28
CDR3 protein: CATWTVNYGYTF

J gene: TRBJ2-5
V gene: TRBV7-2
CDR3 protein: CASSLAFSQETQYF

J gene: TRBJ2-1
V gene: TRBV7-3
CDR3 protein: CASSLTTGTEQFF

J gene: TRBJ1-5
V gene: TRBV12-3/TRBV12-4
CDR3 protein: CASSLGMHQPQHF

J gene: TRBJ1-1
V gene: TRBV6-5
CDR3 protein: CASSLVGVRAEAFF

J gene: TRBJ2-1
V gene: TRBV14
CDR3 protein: CASSHLSGAGTRNEQFF

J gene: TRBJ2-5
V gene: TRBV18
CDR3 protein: CASSPRATQETQYF

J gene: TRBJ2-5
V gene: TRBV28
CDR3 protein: CASRGTSAQETQYF

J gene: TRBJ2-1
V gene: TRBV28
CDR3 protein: CASSAGPGGSNEQFF

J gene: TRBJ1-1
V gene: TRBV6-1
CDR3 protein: CASTTSLGGNTEAFF

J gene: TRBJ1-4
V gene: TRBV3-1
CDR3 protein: CASSQLTGLNEKLFF

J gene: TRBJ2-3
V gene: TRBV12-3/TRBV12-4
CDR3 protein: CASSSPPSGDTQYF

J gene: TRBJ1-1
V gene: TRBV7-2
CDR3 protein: CASSLEIRPPAFF

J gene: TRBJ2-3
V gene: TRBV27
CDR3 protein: CASSLAGGVVDTQYF

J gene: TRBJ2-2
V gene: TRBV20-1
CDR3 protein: CSAERGTGELFF

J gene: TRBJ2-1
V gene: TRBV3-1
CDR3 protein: CASSQVKSKQFF